The 10 T cell receptor beta chains below were found in one sample sequenced in a study of cytomegalovirus exposure and HLA in healthy donors. The PCR had 60 Vbeta and 13 Jbeta primers. Produced via immunoSEQ multiplex PCR; TCRdb's table is partial and in-frame only. Of around 120,000 clones in the sample, about four fifths were seen once. Sequenced material: PBMCs. These receptors were taken from a woman between 45 and 65 years old in good health and CMV-seropositive.

The chain combines TRBV5-4 with TRBJ2-5; 7 nucleotides match TRBD2. V dropped 4 bases and J dropped 11; count of bases not matched to a gene: 20. Looked up from germline, CDR1 is SGHNT and CDR2 is YYREEE (reference sequence). The CDR3 runs to 16 residues. The CDR3 nucleotides are TGTGCCAGCAGCCCCGGGGGAGGGCGCCCGACCGTGGAGCAGTACTTC. Residues: CASSPGGGRPTVEQYF.

Concerning this clone: One end of the junction varies from germline; a read error may be responsible. The sample has other DNA sequences that encode this CDR3 too. This chain uses TRBV2 with TRBJ2-5, with 10 nucleotides matching TRBD1. Germline CDR1 reads SNHLY; CDR2 reads FYNNEI. The CDR3 sequence is 15 residues long. CDR3 residues: CASSEEGQGTGAQYF. CDR3 nucleotide sequence: TGTGCCAGCAGCGAAGAGGGACAGGGGACAGGGGCCCAGTACTTC.

J is TRBJ2-1 and V is TRBV11-2; 10 bases are a match to TRBD2. This CDR3 comprises 13 residues. V shed 4 bases, J shed 10 bases, and the junction held 4 bases outside the gene matches. Germline lookup yields CDR1 SGHAT and CDR2 FQNNGV. DNA of the CDR3: TGTGCCAGCAGCTGGGGACTAGCGCTAGAGCAGTTCTTC. This encodes CASSWGLALEQFF.

The chain combines TRBV10-3 with TRBJ2-4, with TRBD2 matching 9 bases. V gave up 2 bases and J gave up 1 base; unmatched junction bases: 6. The CDR3 is 17 amino acids. Germline V lookup: CDR1 ENHRY, CDR2 SYGVKD. In nucleotides, the CDR3 is TGTGCCATCAGTGAGAGGGGCGGGAGGGGGGCCAAAAACATTCAGTACTTC. Encoded protein: CAISERGGRGAKNIQYF.

This chain uses TRBV28 with TRBJ1-4; TRBD1 aligns across 10 bases. Germline V gene lookup returns CDR1 MDHEN and CDR2 SYDVKM. This CDR3 is 15 amino acids long. After removal of 3 bases from V and 8 bases from J, the junction contained 6 bases not matched to a gene. This chain's CDR3 is CASSLFGTGEEKLFF. CDR3 coding DNA: TGTGCCAGCAGTTTGTTTGGGACAGGGGAGGAAAAACTGTTTTTT. The full variable domain, with the rest looked up from reference TRBV28 and TRBJ1-4, is DVKVTQSSRYLVKRTGEKVFLECVQDMDHENMFWYRQDPGLGLRLIYFSYDVKMKEKGDIPEGYSVSREKKERFSLILESASTNQTSMYLCASSLFGTGEEKLFFGSGTQLSVL.

There are a few counts of this clone. The genes are TRBV4-3 and TRBJ1-4; D may be TRBD1 (5 bases). The CDR3 extends over 15 amino acids. Germline V CDR1 and CDR2: LGHNA, YSLEER. Between the trimmed V and J ends, which lost 1 base and 8 bases, there was a span of 14 bases. The CDR3 protein is CASSQGPGLGEKLFF. CDR3 DNA sequence: TGCGCCAGCAGCCAAGGTCCAGGGTTAGGGGAAAAACTGTTTTTT.

The chain uses TRBV30 and TRBJ2-1; a weak D match, TRBD2 (6 bases). The CDR3 extends over 11 amino acids. Trimming left V 5 bases short and J 8 bases short, with 10 bases between. Germline CDR1 GTSNPN, CDR2 SVGIG (reference sequence). CDR3 sequence: CAWGAGYEQFF. The DNA for the CDR3 is TGTGCCTGGGGCGCGGGGTATGAGCAGTTCTTC.

The chain couples TRBV5-1 to TRBJ2-2; tentative D call: TRBD2 (5 bases). This CDR3 region has 14 residues. V gave up 6 bases and J gave up 8 bases, with 17 bases separating them. Germline V gene data show CDR1 as SGHRS and CDR2 as YFSETQ. The CDR3 is CASTERVGEGELFF. CDR3 in DNA: TGCGCCAGCACCGAAAGGGTGGGAGAAGGGGAGCTGTTTTTT.

The chain is built from TRBV6-1 and TRBJ2-3; possible D gene TRBD1, 5 bases. Germline-derived CDR1 and CDR2 are MNHNS and SASEGT. This CDR3 region has 11 residues. V dropped 8 bases and J dropped 5 bases, with 8 bases sitting between them. CDR3 region: CASERGDTQYF. CDR3 DNA sequence: TGTGCCAGCGAAAGGGGAGATACGCAGTATTTT.

This clone was recorded only once. V and J are TRBV27 and TRBJ2-7; tentatively, D is TRBD1 (5 bases). Deletions cut 6 bases from V and 0 bases from J, with 12 bases between. The CDR3 sequence is 14 residues long. Per the germline V gene, CDR1 is MNHEY and CDR2 is SMNVEV (reference sequence). CDR3 sequence: CASRRQRTSYEQYF. CDR3 coding DNA: TGTGCCAGCAGACGACAGCGTACCTCCTACGAGCAGTACTTC.